The 12 T cell receptor beta chains given below trace back to one sample, sequenced in a study of T cells in Graves' hyperthyroidism and ophthalmopathy. Authors of the study amplified TCR beta CDR3 regions from RNA transcripts. The HTBI primer set drove a first-round RT-PCR of the TCR CDR3. TCRdb independently ran MiXCR on the multiplex PCR reads; one entry per CDR3 protein. Among approximately 600,000 distinct CDR3 sequences, roughly 14% were seen once, and the ten largest hold around 4.5%. Sequenced input: blood. The receptors come from a woman aged 40 to 50 with Graves' ophthalmopathy.

The sample holds a few counts of this clonotype. This chain links TRBV12-3 or TRBV12-4 with TRBJ2-2; the D is unclear. There are 12 residues in the CDR3. V lost 3 bases, J lost 9 bases, and 8 bases lay in between. The CDR3 coding sequence is TGTGCCAGCAGTTTTTCGGCCCGGGAGCTGTTTTTT. As protein: CASSFSARELFF.

This clonotype was counted ten times or more. The CDR3 region is CASSQRLAAETQYF. The DNA of the CDR3 is TGTGCCAGCAGTCAAAGACTAGCGGCAGAGACCCAGTACTTC. The chain carries TRBV12-3 or TRBV12-4 and TRBJ2-5; 9 bases are a match to TRBD2. The CDR3 sequence is 14 residues long. V trimming: 5 bases; J trimming: 4 bases; junction bases outside the gene matches: 5.

This clonotype was picked up many times. The chain has TRBV25-1 and TRBJ1-1; D unresolved. Per the germline V gene, CDR1 is MGHDK and CDR2 is SYGVNS. The V end lost 1 base, the J end lost 3 bases, and 9 bases lay between the germline ends. CDR3 length: 14 residues. For the CDR3, the DNA is TGTGCCAGCAGTGAATCCCCACTGCACACTGAAGCTTTCTTT. Encoded protein: CASSESPLHTEAFF.

This clonotype was found many times. The chain carries TRBV6-1 and TRBJ1-1; D remains ambiguous. The CDR3 extends over 14 amino acids. The V end lost 7 bases, the J end lost 8 bases, and 20 bases lay between the germline ends. CDR1 is MNHNS and CDR2 is SASEGT in the germline V gene. The DNA for the CDR3 is TGTGCCAGCACCTCCCCCGTGGACCCTCGGGAAGCTTTCTTT. Protein sequence: CASTSPVDPREAFF.

This clonotype was recorded at least ten times. The chain is built from TRBV6-1 and TRBJ2-7, with 10 bases aligning to TRBD2. Germline V gene data show CDR1 as MNHNS and CDR2 as SASEGT. This CDR3 is built from 16 residues. J lost 0 bases, V lost 6 bases, and 8 bases had no gene match. CDR3: CASRTLAGALSYEQYF. In DNA form, the CDR3 reads TGTGCCAGCAGAACTCTAGCGGGAGCCCTCTCCTACGAGCAGTACTTC.

Only a few counts were recorded for this clonotype. V is TRBV6-2 or TRBV6-3 and J is TRBJ1-5; 12 bases map to TRBD1. Germline lookup yields CDR1 MNHEY and CDR2 SVGEGT. This CDR3 has 19 residues. V shed 5 bases and J 2 bases; nucleotides not matched to a gene: 13. The CDR3 DNA sequence: TGTGCCAGCAGTCTGGGGACAGGGGGCTCTTGGTCTGGCAATCAGCCCCAGCATTTT. Translation gives CASSLGTGGSWSGNQPQHF.

In this sample, this clonotype turned up many times. J is TRBJ2-3 and V is TRBV6-2 or TRBV6-3; tentative D call: TRBD1 (6 bases). V lost 5 bases and J 1 base, leaving 13 bases between the germline ends. The CDR3 sequence is 15 residues long. CDR1 is MNHEY and CDR2 is SVGEGT in the germline V gene. The CDR3 here is CASSRRGSGTDTQYF. CDR3 bases: TGTGCCAGCAGTCGAAGGGGGAGCGGCACAGATACGCAGTATTTT.

The genes are TRBV5-1 and TRBJ2-2; 9 bases match TRBD2. Unmatched junction bases numbered 3, after V lost 3 bases and J lost 6 bases. Germline CDR1 and CDR2: SGHRS and YFSETQ. CDR3 size: 14 residues. The CDR3 region is CASSWTSEAGELFF. The CDR3 region has the DNA TGCGCCAGCAGCTGGACTAGCGAGGCCGGGGAGCTGTTTTTT. The full variable domain, rest sourced from reference TRBV5-1 and TRBJ2-2, is KAGVTQTPRYLIKTRGQQVTLSCSPISGHRSVSWYQQTPGQGLQFLFEYFSETQRNKGNFPGRFSGRQFSNSRSEMNVSTLELGDSALYLCASSWTSEAGELFFGEGSRLTVL.

The genes are TRBV29-1 and TRBJ2-5, with 8 bases lining up with TRBD1. Germline-derived CDR1 and CDR2 are SQVTM and ANQGSEA. Trimming cost V 3 bases and J 5 bases; bases outside gene matches: 11. This CDR3 comprises 15 residues. The chain's CDR3 is CSVDMAGGTGETQYF. The CDR3 DNA follows: TGCAGCGTTGATATGGCAGGGGGCACGGGGGAGACCCAGTACTTC.

A remark on this clonotype: This may stem from a read error, because a much larger clone lies one nucleotide away. V is TRBV2 and J is TRBJ2-2; 11 nucleotides align to TRBD1. The CDR3 is 15 residues long. CDR1 and CDR2 (germline): SNHLY, FYNNEI. The CDR3 DNA reads as TGTGCCAGCAGATGGACAGGGGGCTCGGCCGGGGAGCCGTTTTTT. It encodes CASRWTGGSAGEPFF.

The V and J genes are TRBV11-3 and TRBJ2-2, with D unclear. The ends were cut back, 1 base at V and 5 bases at J, with 11 bases in the middle. CDR1 SGHNT and CDR2 YENEEA come from the germline V gene. The CDR3 loop spans 15 amino acids. The CDR3 spells CASSLVASRTGELFF. The DNA of the CDR3 is TGTGCCAGCAGCTTAGTGGCAAGTCGTACCGGGGAGCTGTTTTTT.

This clonotype has a handful of counts. The rearrangement links TRBV28 to TRBJ1-2, with TRBD1 identical over 10 bases. CDR1 and CDR2 (germline): MDHEN, SYDVKM. The V and J ends lost 5 bases and 4 bases, in that order; junction bases with no gene match: 7. This CDR3 region has 15 residues. The CDR3 DNA is TGTGCCAGCAGTGCCCGACAGGGGGCGACCTATGGCTACACCTTC. Translation gives CASSARQGATYGYTF.